This T cell receptor beta chain was recorded in a study of T cell responses to AZD1222 COVID-19 vaccine. Overall study context: Pooled samples include second doses given at about 4 or 12 weeks. Whole-study findings and limits: Among spike-specific TCRs, nearly half reportedly target unmutated variant regions.

Using immunoSEQ multiplex PCR, the repertoire was profiled, and TCRdb retains in-frame clones only, with some absent. Of about 81,000 clones listed, roughly 94% are singletons. Trimming took off 4 bases at V and 3 bases at J, with 10 bases between the two ends. This CDR3 spans 14 amino acids. Germline V CDR1 and CDR2: MNHEY, SMNVEV (reference sequence). About this clone itself: Antigen: not known.

The sample here was peripheral blood, taken on day 0 of AZD1222 vaccination. V is TRBV27 and J is TRBJ1-5; D may be TRBD1 (6 bases). The source of this sequence is an adult in good health. DNA for the CDR3: TGTGCCAGCAGTTGGAGGGGGAACAATCAGCCCCAGCATTTT. Translated: CASSWRGNNQPQHF.